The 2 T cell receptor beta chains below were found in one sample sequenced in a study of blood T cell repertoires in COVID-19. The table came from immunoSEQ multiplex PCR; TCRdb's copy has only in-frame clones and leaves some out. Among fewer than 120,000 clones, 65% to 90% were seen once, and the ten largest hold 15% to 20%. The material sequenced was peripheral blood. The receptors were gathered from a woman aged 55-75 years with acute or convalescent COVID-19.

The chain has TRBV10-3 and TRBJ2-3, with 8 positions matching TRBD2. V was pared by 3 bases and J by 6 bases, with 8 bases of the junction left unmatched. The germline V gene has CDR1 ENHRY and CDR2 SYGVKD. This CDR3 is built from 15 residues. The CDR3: CAISDGGGRWDTQYF. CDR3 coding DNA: TGTGCCATCAGTGACGGCGGGGGGCGGTGGGATACGCAGTATTTT.

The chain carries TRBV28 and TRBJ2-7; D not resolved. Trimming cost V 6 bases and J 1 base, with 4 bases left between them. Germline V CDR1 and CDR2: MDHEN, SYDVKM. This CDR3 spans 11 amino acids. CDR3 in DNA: TGTGCCAGCAGCAAATCCTACGAGCAGTACTTC. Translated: CASSKSYEQYF.